This is a list of T cell receptor beta chains from one sample in a study of CD8 T cells in Susac syndrome. Each CDR3 protein gets one entry after TCRdb re-called the immunoSEQ multiplex PCR reads with MiXCR. Of tens of thousands of distinct CDR3 sequences detected, roughly 95% appear once; the ten largest clones hold under 0.5%. Sequenced: CD8+ T cells from PBMCs. Every receptor here comes from a human donor with multiple sclerosis. CDR3s leave out the opening cysteine and the closing phenylalanine or tryptophan. Each record gives: V gene, J gene, CDR3 protein.

>TRBV7-2|TRBJ2-7
ASSLGLGNYEQY
>TRBV11-2|TRBJ2-7
ASSLISAPEQY
>TRBV20-1|TRBJ2-7
SAGASSSYEQY
>TRBV18|TRBJ2-3
ASSPPRGQLTDTQY
>TRBV27|TRBJ2-1
ASSATSGGYNEQF
>TRBV7-9|TRBJ2-7
ASSLWDRGDSYEQY
>TRBV3-1|TRBJ1-5
ASSQGGAVNQPQH
>TRBV7-8|TRBJ1-4
ASSLGQSNEKLF
>TRBV6-2/TRBV6-3|TRBJ1-6
ASSSSPGQGNSPLH
>TRBV6-2/TRBV6-3|TRBJ2-4
ASRPQGWVTKNIQY
>TRBV5-6|TRBJ2-7
ASSSNLYEQY
>TRBV6-5|TRBJ1-4
ASSSNPDLNEKLF
>TRBV4-1|TRBJ2-7
ASSQDYGRSYEQY
>TRBV19|TRBJ2-7
ASSFSGPSYEQY
>TRBV30|TRBJ1-1
AWTRNTEAF
>TRBV13|TRBJ2-3
ASSPPGQWDTDTQY